This T cell receptor (beta chain) was identified during a study of CD8 T cells in Susac syndrome. Study-level background: At the time their blood was drawn, patients with Susac syndrome were either therapy-naive, on corticosteroids (with some of them also receiving intravenous immunoglobulin), or on intravenous immunoglobulin alone.

V was trimmed by 8 bases and J by 7 bases, leaving 11 bases between them. The CDR3 sequence is 11 residues long. In germline, CDR1 is MGHDK, CDR2 SYGVNS. Note on this clonotype: No antigen is known for it.

General study points: A relatively small number of individuals underwent TCR sequencing and HLA analysis.

Isolation of CD8+ and CD4+ T cells was performed negatively, whereas enrichment of TEMRA cells was done by FACS. Random hexamers were used to reverse transcribe an amount of about 0.45 to 1 ug RNA. Multiplex immunoSEQ PCR targeted 54 Vbeta and 13 Jbeta TCR beta segments. Via MiXCR, TCRdb re-called the immunoSEQ multiplex PCR reads, giving one row per CDR3 protein. The sample lists 150,000 to 200,000 distinct CDR3 sequences, about 94% occurring once. The sample consisted of CD4+ T cells from PBMCs. The receptor's source is a human donor with Susac syndrome. The rearrangement links TRBV25-1 to TRBJ1-1; the D gene is possibly TRBD1 (5 bases). Written as DNA, the CDR3 is TGTGCCAGCGGAGAAGGGGTTGAAGCTTTCTTT. Protein product: CASGEGVEAFF.